Described below is a single T cell receptor beta chain sequence and its context. The data derive from a study of cytomegalovirus exposure and HLA in healthy donors. Study-wide background: Earlier results showed approximately 110 million unique TCR beta sequences derived from 150 million to 200 million T cells. HLA-typed donors contributed 65 million to 95 million unique TCRs, which were held in an early data release.

Trimming took off 5 bases at V and 4 bases at J, with 11 bases between the two ends. The CDR3 has 13 amino acids. In germline, CDR1 is PRHDT, CDR2 FYEKMQ (reference sequence). The PCR used 60 Vbeta and 13 Jbeta primers. Sequencing was performed with immunoSEQ multiplex PCR; in TCRdb, only in-frame clones are kept and a portion is missing. Found here are around 85,000 clones, roughly three quarters of them singletons; the top ten hold approximately 23%. Unrecorded immune exposures were likely, despite nominal health at sampling. The sequencing sample was made of PBMCs. The source is a woman in her 50s in good health and CMV-seropositive. This chain joins TRBV13 and TRBJ1-1; weak D call: TRBD1 (5 bases). DNA of the CDR3: TGTGCCAGCAGCACCCCAGGGATCACTGAAGCTTTCTTT. The encoded protein is CASSTPGITEAFF.